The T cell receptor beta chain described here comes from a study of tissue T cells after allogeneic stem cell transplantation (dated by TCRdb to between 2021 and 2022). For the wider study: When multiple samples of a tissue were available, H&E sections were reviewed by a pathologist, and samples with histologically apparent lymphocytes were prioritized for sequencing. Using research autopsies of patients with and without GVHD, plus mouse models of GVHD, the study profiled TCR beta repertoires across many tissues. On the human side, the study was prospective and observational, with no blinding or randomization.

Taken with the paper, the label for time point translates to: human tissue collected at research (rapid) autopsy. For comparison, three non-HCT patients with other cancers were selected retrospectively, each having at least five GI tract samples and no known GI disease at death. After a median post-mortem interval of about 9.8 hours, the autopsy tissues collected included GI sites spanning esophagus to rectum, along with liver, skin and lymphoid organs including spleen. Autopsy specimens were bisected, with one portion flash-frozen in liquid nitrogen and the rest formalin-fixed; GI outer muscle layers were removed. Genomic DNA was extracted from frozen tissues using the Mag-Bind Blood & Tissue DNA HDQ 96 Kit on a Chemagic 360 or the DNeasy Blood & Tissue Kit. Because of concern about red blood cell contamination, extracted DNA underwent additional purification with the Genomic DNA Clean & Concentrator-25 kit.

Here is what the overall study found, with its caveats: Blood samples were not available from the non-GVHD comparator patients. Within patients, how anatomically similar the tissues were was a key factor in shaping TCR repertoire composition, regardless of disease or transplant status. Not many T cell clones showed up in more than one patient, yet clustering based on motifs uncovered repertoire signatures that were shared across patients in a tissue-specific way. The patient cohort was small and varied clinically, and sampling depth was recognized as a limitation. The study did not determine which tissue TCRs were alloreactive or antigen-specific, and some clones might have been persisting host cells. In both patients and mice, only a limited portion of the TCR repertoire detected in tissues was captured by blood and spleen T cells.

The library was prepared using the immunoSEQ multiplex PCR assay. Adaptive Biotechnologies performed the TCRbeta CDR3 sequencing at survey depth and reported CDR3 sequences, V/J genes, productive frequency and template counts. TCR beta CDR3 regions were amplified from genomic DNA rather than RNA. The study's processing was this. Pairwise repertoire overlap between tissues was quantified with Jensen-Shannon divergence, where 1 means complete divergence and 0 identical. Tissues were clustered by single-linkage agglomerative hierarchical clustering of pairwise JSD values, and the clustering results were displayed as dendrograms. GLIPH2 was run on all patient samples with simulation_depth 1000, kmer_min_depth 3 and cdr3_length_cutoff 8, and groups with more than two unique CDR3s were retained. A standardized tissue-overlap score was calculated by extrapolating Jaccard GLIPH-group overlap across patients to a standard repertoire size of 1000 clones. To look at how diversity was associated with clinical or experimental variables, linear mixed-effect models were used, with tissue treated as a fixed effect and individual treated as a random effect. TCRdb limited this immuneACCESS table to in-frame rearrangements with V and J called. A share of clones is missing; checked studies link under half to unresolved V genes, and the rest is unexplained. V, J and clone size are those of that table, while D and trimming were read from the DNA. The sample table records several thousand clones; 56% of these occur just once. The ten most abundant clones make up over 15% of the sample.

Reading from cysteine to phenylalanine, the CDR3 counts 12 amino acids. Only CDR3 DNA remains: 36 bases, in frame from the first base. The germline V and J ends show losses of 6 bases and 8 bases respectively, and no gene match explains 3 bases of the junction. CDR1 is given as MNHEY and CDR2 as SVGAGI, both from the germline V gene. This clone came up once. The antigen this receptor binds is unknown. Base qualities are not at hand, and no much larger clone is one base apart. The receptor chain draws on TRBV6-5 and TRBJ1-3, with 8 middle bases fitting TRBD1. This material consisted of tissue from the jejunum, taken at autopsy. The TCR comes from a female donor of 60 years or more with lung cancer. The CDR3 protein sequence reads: CASRTGAHTIYF. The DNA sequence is TGTGCCAGCAGGACAGGGGCCCACACCATATATTTT.